Detailed here is one T cell receptor (beta chain). This record belongs to a study of T-cell memory formation after mild COVID-19. Amplification by 5'RACE using constant-segment primers produced TCR alpha and TCR beta cDNA libraries that carried sample barcodes and UMIs. TCRdb reprocessed the 5' RACE reads with MiXCR, giving one entry per CDR3 protein. The sample comprises approximately 340,000 distinct CDR3 sequences, roughly 15% of which are singletons, and under 25% rests with the top ten. V lost 4 bases and J lost 6, with 11 bases in between. Germline CDR1 and CDR2: SGHRS and YFSETQ. This CDR3 is 13 amino acids long.

This TCR derives from a man aged 18 to 29 who had mild COVID-19 (a few samples of this study predate the infection). Cell type and time point are not known. The sequenced sample was PBMCs or a T cell subset sorted from them (not recorded which). The gene calls are TRBV5-1 and TRBJ1-5, with TRBD1 as a possible D gene (5 bases). The CDR3 DNA sequence: TGCGCCAGCAGCGTGGAGGGGAGTCAGCCCCAGCATTTT. Its protein product is CASSVEGSQPQHF.